Each of the 9 T cell receptor beta chains below was sequenced from the same sample in a study of blood T cell repertoires in COVID-19. The method was immunoSEQ multiplex PCR; TCRdb's version includes in-frame clones alone and lacks a portion of them. The data contain about 190,000 clones, over 75% of them singletons. Input material: peripheral blood. These receptors came from a woman of 80 years or more with active or convalescent COVID-19.

This rearrangement joins TRBV21-1 to TRBJ1-1. TRBV21-1 is flagged as a pseudogene. This CDR3 region has 17 residues. CDR3 sequence: CASSNILGIPVNTEAFF. DNA of the CDR3: TGTGCCAGCAGCAACATCCTCGGGATTCCAGTCAACACTGAAGCTTTCTTT.

J is TRBJ1-6 and V is TRBV5-1; D may be TRBD1 (5 bases). This CDR3 spans 13 amino acids. Germline CDR1 is SGHRS and CDR2 is YFSETQ. V shed 5 bases and J shed 8 bases, with 11 bases lying between them. The CDR3 region is CASRDMRDSPLHF. The DNA of the CDR3 is TGCGCCAGCAGGGACATGAGAGATTCACCCCTCCACTTT.

J is TRBJ2-7 and V is TRBV3-1 (or the pseudogene TRBV3-2); 8 nucleotides line up with TRBD2. The V segment lost 0 bases and the J segment 0 bases; nucleotides outside the gene matches: 1. The CDR3 length is 15 residues. Germline assignment: CDR1 LGHDT and CDR2 YNNKEL (reference sequence). The CDR3 bases are TGTGCCAGCAGCCAAGAAGCGGGGGCCTCCTACGAGCAGTACTTC. This gives the protein CASSQEAGASYEQYF.

The genes are TRBV6-2 or TRBV6-3 and TRBJ2-5; 8 bases match TRBD2. Germline V gene lookup returns CDR1 MNHEY and CDR2 SVGEGT. The trim removed 5 bases at V and 5 bases at J, leaving 4 bases unmatched. The CDR3 spans 13 residues. CDR3 loop: CASSRSGGETQYF. The CDR3, as DNA: TGTGCCAGCAGTCGGAGCGGGGGTGAGACCCAGTACTTC.

This chain uses TRBV15 with TRBJ2-3, with unresolved D. Germline CDR1 reads LNHNV; CDR2 reads YYDKDF (reference sequence). Trimming took off 5 bases at V and 0 bases at J, with 9 bases between the two ends. The CDR3 sequence is 14 residues long. CDR3 in DNA: TGTGCCACCAGCTCCCCAAGCAGCACAGATACGCAGTATTTT. It encodes CATSSPSSTDTQYF.

The V call is TRBV10-2, the J call TRBJ1-2, with a weak D call TRBD1 (5 bases). Germline CDR1 is WSHSY and CDR2 is SAAADI. The CDR3 sequence is 14 residues long. V lost 2 bases and J lost 4, with 11 bases in between. CDR3 DNA sequence: TGCGCCAGCAGTGAGAACACAGGCTCCTATGGCTACACCTTC. Translated: CASSENTGSYGYTF.

The rearrangement joins TRBV6-1 to TRBJ1-5, with TRBD1 matching 9 bases. V shed 3 bases and J 2 bases; nucleotides not matched to a gene: 5. There are 16 residues in the CDR3. In germline, CDR1 is MNHNS, CDR2 SASEGT. The CDR3 DNA is TGTGCCAGCAGTGAGCCCCGGACAGGGGGCAATCAGCCCCAGCATTTT. Translation: CASSEPRTGGNQPQHF.

The V call is TRBV7-2, the J call TRBJ2-1; possibly TRBD2 for D (5 bases). V dropped 5 bases and J dropped 9 bases, with 14 bases sitting between them. Germline V gives CDR1 SGHTA, CDR2 FQGNSA. The CDR3 contains 13 residues. This CDR3 is CASSRQTSFEQFF. The CDR3 DNA reads as TGTGCCAGCAGCAGGCAAACTAGTTTTGAGCAGTTCTTC.

V usage is TRBV1 and J usage is TRBJ1-5; TRBD1, the table's D call, lacks a check against the DNA. TRBV1 counts as a pseudogene. The CDR3 runs 19 residues. CDR3 DNA sequence: TGCACCAGCAGCCAAGATAAAGGGGACAGGGGGTTCTGTTATCAGCCCCAGCATTTT. Its translation is CTSSQDKGDRGFCYQPQHF.